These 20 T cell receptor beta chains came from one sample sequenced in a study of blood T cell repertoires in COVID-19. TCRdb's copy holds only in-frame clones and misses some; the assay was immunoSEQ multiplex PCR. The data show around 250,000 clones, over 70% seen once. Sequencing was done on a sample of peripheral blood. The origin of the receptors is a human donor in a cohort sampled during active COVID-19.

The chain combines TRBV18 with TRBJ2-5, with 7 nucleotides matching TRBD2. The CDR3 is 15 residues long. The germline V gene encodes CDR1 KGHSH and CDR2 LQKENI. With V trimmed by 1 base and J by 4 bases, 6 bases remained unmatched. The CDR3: CASSPRQGGGETQYF. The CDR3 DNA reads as TGTGCCAGCTCACCACGGCAGGGCGGGGGAGAGACCCAGTACTTC.

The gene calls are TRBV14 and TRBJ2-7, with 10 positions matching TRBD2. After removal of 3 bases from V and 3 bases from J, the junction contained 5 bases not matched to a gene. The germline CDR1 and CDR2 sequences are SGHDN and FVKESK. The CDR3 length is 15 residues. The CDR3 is CASSQDSGRRYEQYF. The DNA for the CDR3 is TGTGCCAGCAGCCAGGATAGCGGGAGGCGCTACGAGCAGTACTTC.

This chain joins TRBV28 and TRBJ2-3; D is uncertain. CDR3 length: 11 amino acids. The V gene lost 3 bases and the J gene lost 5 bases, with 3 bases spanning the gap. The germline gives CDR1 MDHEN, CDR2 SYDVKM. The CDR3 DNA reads TGTGCCAGCAGTTTCATAGATACGCAGTATTTT. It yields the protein CASSFIDTQYF.

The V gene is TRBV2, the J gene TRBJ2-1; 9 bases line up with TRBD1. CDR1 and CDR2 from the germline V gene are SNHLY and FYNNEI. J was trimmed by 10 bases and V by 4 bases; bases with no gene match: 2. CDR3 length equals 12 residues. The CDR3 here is CASSVDRGEQFF. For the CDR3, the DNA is TGTGCCAGCAGTGTCGACAGGGGGGAGCAGTTCTTC. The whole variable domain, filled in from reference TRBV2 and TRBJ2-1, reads EPEVTQTPSHQVTQMGQEVILRCVPISNHLYFYWYRQILGQKVEFLVSFYNNEISEKSEIFDDQFSVERPDGSNFTLKIRSTKLEDSAMYFCASSVDRGEQFFGPGTRLTVL.

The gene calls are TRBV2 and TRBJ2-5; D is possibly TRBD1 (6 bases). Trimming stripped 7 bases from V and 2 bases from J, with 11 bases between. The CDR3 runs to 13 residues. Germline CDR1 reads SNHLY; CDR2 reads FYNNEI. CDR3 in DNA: TGTGCCAGCAACAGGGATATACAAGAGACCCAGTACTTC. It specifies CASNRDIQETQYF.

CDR3 sequence: CASSIQGTIPATNEKLFF. CDR3 coding DNA: TGTGCCAGTAGTATCCAGGGGACGATTCCTGCAACTAATGAAAAACTGTTTTTT. The chain recombines TRBV19 with TRBJ1-4; tentative D call: TRBD1 (6 bases). Germline V gene lookup returns CDR1 LNHDA and CDR2 SQIVND (reference sequence). The CDR3 consists of 18 residues. V lost 3 bases and J 0 bases, leaving 17 bases between the germline ends. Complete variable domain (other parts from reference TRBV19 and TRBJ1-4): DGGITQSPKYLFRKEGQNVTLSCEQNLNHDAMYWYRQDPGQGLRLIYYSQIVNDFQKGDIAEGYSVSREKKESFPLTVTSAQKNPTAFYLCASSIQGTIPATNEKLFFGSGTQLSVL.

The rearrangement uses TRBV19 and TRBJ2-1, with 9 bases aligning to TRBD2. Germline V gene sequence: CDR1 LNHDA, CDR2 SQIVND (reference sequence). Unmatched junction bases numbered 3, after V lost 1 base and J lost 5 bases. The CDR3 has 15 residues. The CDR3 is CASSIAAGGNNEQFF. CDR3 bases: TGTGCCAGTAGTATAGCTGCGGGGGGGAACAATGAGCAGTTCTTC.

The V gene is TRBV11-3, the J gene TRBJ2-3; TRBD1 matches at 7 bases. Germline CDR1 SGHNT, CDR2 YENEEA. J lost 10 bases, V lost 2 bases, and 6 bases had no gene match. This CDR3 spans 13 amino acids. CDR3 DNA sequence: TGTGCCAGCAGCTTATGGGTAGGGACAGCGCAGTATTTT. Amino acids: CASSLWVGTAQYF. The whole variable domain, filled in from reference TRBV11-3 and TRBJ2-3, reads EAGVVQSPRYKIIEKKQPVAFWCNPISGHNTLYWYLQNLGQGPELLIRYENEEAVDDSQLPKDRFSAERLKGVDSTLKIQPAELGDSAVYLCASSLWVGTAQYFGPGTRLTVL.

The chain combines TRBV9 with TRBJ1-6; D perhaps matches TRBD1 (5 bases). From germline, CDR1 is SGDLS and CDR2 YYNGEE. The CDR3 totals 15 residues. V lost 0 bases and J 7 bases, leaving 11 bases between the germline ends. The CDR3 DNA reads TGTGCCAGCAGCGTAGGCAACAGGATCAATTCACCCCTCCACTTT. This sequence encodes CASSVGNRINSPLHF.

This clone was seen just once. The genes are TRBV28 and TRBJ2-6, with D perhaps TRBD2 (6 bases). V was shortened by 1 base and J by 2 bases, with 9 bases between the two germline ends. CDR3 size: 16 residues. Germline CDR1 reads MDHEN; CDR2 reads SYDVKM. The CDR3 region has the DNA TGTGCCAGCAGTTTATTTGGGGGGACTGGGGCCAACGTCCTGACTTTC. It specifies CASSLFGGTGANVLTF. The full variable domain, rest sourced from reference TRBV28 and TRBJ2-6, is DVKVTQSSRYLVKRTGEKVFLECVQDMDHENMFWYRQDPGLGLRLIYFSYDVKMKEKGDIPEGYSVSREKKERFSLILESASTNQTSMYLCASSLFGGTGANVLTFGAGSRLTVL.

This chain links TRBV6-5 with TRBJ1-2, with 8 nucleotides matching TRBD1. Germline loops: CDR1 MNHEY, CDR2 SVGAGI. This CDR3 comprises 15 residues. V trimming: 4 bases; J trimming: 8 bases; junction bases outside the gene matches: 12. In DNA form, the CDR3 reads TGTGCCAGCAGTTCGTGGACAGGGTTGGCTTTGGGCTACACCTTC. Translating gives CASSSWTGLALGYTF.

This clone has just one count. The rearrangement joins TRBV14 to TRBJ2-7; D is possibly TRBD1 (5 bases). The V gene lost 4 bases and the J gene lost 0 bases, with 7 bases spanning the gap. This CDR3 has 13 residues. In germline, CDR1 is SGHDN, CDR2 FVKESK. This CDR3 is CASSRTISYEQYF. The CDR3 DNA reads TGTGCCAGCAGCCGGACAATCTCCTACGAGCAGTACTTC. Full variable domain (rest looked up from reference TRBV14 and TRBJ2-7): EAGVTQFPSHSVIEKGQTVTLRCDPISGHDNLYWYRRVMGKEIKFLLHFVKESKQDESGMPNNRFLAERTGGTYSTLKVQPAELEDSGVYFCASSRTISYEQYFGPGTRLTVT.

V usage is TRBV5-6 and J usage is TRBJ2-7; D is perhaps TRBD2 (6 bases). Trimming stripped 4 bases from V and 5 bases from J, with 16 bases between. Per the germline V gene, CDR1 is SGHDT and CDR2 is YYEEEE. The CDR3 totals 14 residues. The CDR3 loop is CASSKQGGHNEQYF. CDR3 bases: TGTGCCAGCAGCAAGCAGGGAGGTCACAACGAGCAGTACTTC.

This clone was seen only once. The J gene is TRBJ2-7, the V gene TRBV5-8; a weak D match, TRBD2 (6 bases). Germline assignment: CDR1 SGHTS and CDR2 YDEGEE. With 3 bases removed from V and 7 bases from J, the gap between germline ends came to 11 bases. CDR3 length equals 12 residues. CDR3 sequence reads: CASSSLAREQYF. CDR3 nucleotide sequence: TGTGCCAGCAGCTCGCTAGCGCGGGAGCAGTACTTC.

This chain's CDR3 is CASSRRTGNEQYF. In DNA, the CDR3 is TGTGCCAGCAGTCGCCGGACAGGGAACGAGCAGTACTTC. The rearrangement links TRBV27 to TRBJ2-7; the match to TRBD1 covers 8 bases. The length of the CDR3 is 13 residues. J lost 5 bases, V lost 5 bases, and 5 bases had no gene match. Germline CDR1 reads MNHEY; CDR2 reads SMNVEV (reference sequence).

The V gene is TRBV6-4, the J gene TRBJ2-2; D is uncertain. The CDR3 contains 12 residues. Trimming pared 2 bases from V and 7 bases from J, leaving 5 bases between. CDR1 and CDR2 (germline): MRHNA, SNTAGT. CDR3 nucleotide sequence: TGTGCCAGCAGTGACGTCCTCGGGGAGCTGTTTTTT. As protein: CASSDVLGELFF.

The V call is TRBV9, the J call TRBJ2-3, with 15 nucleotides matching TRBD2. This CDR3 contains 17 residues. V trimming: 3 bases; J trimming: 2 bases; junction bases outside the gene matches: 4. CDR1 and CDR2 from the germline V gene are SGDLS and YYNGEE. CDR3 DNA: TGTGCCAGCAGCGCCGGGACTAGCGGGGGGAACACAGATACGCAGTATTTT. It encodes CASSAGTSGGNTDTQYF.

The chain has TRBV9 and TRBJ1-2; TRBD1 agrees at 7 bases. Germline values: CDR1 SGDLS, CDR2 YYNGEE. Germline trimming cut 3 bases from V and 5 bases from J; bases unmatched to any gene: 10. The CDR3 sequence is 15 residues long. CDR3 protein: CASSAQTGIGYGYTF. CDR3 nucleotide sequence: TGTGCCAGCAGCGCACAGACAGGGATTGGTTATGGCTACACCTTC.

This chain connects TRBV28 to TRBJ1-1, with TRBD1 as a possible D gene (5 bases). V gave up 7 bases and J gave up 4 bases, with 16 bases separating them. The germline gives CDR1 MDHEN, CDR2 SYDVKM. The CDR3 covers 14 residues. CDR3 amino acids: CASTSVGAITEAFF. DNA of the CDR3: TGTGCCAGCACCTCGGTAGGGGCAATCACTGAAGCTTTCTTT. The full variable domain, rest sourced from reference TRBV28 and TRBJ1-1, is DVKVTQSSRYLVKRTGEKVFLECVQDMDHENMFWYRQDPGLGLRLIYFSYDVKMKEKGDIPEGYSVSREKKERFSLILESASTNQTSMYLCASTSVGAITEAFFGQGTRLTVV.

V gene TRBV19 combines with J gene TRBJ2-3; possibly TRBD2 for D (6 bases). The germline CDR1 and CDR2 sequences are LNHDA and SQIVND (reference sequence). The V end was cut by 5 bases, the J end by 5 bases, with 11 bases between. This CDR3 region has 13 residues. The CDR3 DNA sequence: TGTGCCAGTAGTCTGGGCGGGGAAGATACGCAGTATTTT. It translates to CASSLGGEDTQYF.